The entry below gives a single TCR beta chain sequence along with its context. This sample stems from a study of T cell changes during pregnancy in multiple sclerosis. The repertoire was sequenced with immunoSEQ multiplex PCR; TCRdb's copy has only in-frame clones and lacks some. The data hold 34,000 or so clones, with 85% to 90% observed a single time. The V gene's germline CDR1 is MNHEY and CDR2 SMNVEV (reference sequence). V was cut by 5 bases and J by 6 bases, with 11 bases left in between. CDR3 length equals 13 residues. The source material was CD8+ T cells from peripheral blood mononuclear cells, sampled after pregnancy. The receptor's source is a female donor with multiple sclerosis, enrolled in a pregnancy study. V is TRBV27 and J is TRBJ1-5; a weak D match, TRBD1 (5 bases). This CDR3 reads CASSGRGFQPQHF. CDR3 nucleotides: TGTGCCAGCAGTGGGAGGGGTTTTCAGCCCCAGCATTTT.